The 14 T cell receptor beta chains reported below all come from one sample, sequenced in a study of cytomegalovirus exposure and HLA in healthy donors. The PCR contained 60 Vbeta and 13 Jbeta primers. The data were produced by immunoSEQ multiplex PCR, yet TCRdb's version contains in-frame clones alone and is incomplete. This repertoire shows 100,000 or so clones, about 83% found once; its top ten account for 6.1%. Input material: PBMCs. The origin of the receptors is a man aged 18 to 30 in good health and CMV-seronegative.

The chain combines TRBV6-5 with TRBJ2-2; 11 nucleotides match TRBD1. The CDR3 has 16 amino acids. Germline V gene sequence: CDR1 MNHEY, CDR2 SVGAGI. With V trimmed by 2 bases and J by 4 bases, 3 bases remained unmatched. The DNA of the CDR3 is TGTGCCAGCAGTTACCACGGGACAGGGGGCACCGGGGAGCTGTTTTTT. Its protein is CASSYHGTGGTGELFF.

V and J are TRBV28 and TRBJ2-2; the D gene is possibly TRBD2 (5 bases). Germline V CDR1 and CDR2: MDHEN, SYDVKM. The CDR3 has 15 residues. The V and J ends lost 7 bases and 4 bases respectively, with 16 bases between them. Written as DNA, the CDR3 is TGTGCCAGCACCGATAGTGGCGGGCGCACCGGGGAGCTGTTTTTT. It is translated as CASTDSGGRTGELFF.

The chain couples TRBV2 to TRBJ1-5, with 9 bases matching TRBD1. The CDR3 extends over 16 amino acids. The germline V gene has CDR1 SNHLY and CDR2 FYNNEI. V lost 4 bases and J lost 4; bases outside the gene matches: 8. CDR3 in DNA: TGTGCCAGCAGTGCGTCGTACAGGGGGCTGAATCAGCCCCAGCATTTT. Residues: CASSASYRGLNQPQHF.

The chain links TRBV13 to TRBJ1-1; no clear D gene. V was shortened by 11 bases and J by 0 bases, with 13 bases between the two germline ends. CDR1 and CDR2 from the germline V gene are PRHDT and FYEKMQ (reference sequence). This CDR3 comprises 13 residues. The chain's CDR3 is CASSGSLNTEAFF. CDR3 bases: TGTGCCTCTTCGGGGAGCTTGAACACTGAAGCTTTCTTT.

This clone was seen a handful of times. V usage is TRBV4-3 and J usage is TRBJ1-4; D gene unclear. The length of the CDR3 is 17 residues. V lost 0 bases and J lost 0, with 11 bases in between. The V gene's germline CDR1 is LGHNA and CDR2 YSLEER. CDR3 nucleotide sequence: TGCGCCAGCAGCCAAGATGGCCACACATCAACTAATGAAAAACTGTTTTTT. Its protein is CASSQDGHTSTNEKLFF.

This sequence joins TRBV10-3 and TRBJ2-7, with D possibly matching TRBD1 (6 bases). V was clipped by 4 bases and J by 5 bases, with 12 bases between them. Looked up from germline, CDR1 is ENHRY and CDR2 is SYGVKD. The CDR3 has 13 residues. The DNA of the CDR3 is TGTGCCATCAGTGGCAGGGGAGACGACGAGCAGTACTTC. Residues: CAISGRGDDEQYF.

This clone was counted once. Relative to the germline gene, one junction end is altered; a read error may explain this. This chain links TRBV7-9 with TRBJ2-2; 7 bases are a match to TRBD2. Germline assignment: CDR1 SEHNR and CDR2 FQNEAQ (reference sequence). The CDR3 consists of 17 residues. The CDR3 region is CSSSSPPASGRDGELFF. The CDR3 region has the DNA TGTTCCAGCAGTTCCCCCCCGGCTAGCGGAAGGGACGGGGAGCTGTTTTTT. The whole variable domain, remainder taken from reference TRBV7-9 and TRBJ2-2, is DTGVSQNPRHKITKRGQNVTFRCDPISEHNRLYWYRQTLGQGPEFLTYFQNEAQLEKSRLLSDRFSAERPKGSFSTLEIQRTEQGDSAMYLCSSSSPPASGRDGELFFGEGSRLTVL.

V usage is TRBV18 and J usage is TRBJ1-2, with 7 bases lining up with TRBD1. With 6 bases clipped from V and 6 bases from J, the junction kept 4 bases outside the gene matches. The germline gives CDR1 KGHSH, CDR2 LQKENI. The CDR3 totals 12 residues. This CDR3 reads CASSKDRNGYTF. DNA of the CDR3: TGTGCCAGCTCGAAGGACAGGAATGGCTACACCTTC. Using reference TRBV18 and TRBJ1-2 for the parts outside the CDR3, the full variable domain is NAGVMQNPRHLVRRRGQEARLRCSPMKGHSHVYWYRQLPEEGLKFMVYLQKENIIDESGMPKERFSAEFPKEGPSILRIQQVVRGDSAAYFCASSKDRNGYTFGSGTRLTVV.

The chain uses TRBV19 and TRBJ2-2; 9 bases match TRBD2. In germline, CDR1 is LNHDA, CDR2 SQIVND (reference sequence). The CDR3 loop spans 14 amino acids. V lost 7 bases and J lost 4; bases outside the gene matches: 4. CDR3 nucleotides: TGTGCCAGTACGCTAGCGGGACCCACCGGGGAGCTGTTTTTT. The encoded protein is CASTLAGPTGELFF.

This clone was seen a few times. The chain links TRBV4-1 to TRBJ1-2; D may be TRBD1 (6 bases). The germline CDR1 and CDR2 sequences are MGHRA and YSYEKL. The CDR3 runs to 15 residues. Trimming removed 0 bases at V and 4 bases at J, with 12 bases between. CDR3 coding DNA: TGCGCCAGCAGCCAAGAGGGCAGGGGCTTCTATGGCTACACCTTC. Its translation: CASSQEGRGFYGYTF.

The sample holds a few counts of this clone. The rearrangement uses TRBV5-3 and TRBJ1-2; a possible D gene is TRBD1 (6 bases). Being an ORF, TRBV5-3 has a function that is uncertain. Trimming removed 5 bases from V and 4 bases from J, with 21 bases in between. This CDR3 has 16 amino acids. CDR3 nucleotides: TGTGCCAGAAGGTGGACCTCAGGGGTTCCTACCTATGGCTACACCTTC. Residues: CARRWTSGVPTYGYTF.

The CDR3 region is CASSEGQDTEAFF. DNA of the CDR3: TGTGCCAGCAGTGAAGGGCAGGACACTGAAGCTTTCTTT. The chain employs TRBV25-1 and TRBJ1-1; no clear D gene. Germline lookup yields CDR1 MGHDK and CDR2 SYGVNS. The CDR3 has 13 amino acids. Trimming shortened V by 2 bases and J by 3 bases, and 7 bases separated the two germline ends.

This chain joins TRBV28 and TRBJ2-6; the match to TRBD1 covers 7 bases. The trim removed 3 bases at V and 1 base at J, leaving 9 bases unmatched. The length of the CDR3 is 18 residues. Germline V lookup: CDR1 MDHEN, CDR2 SYDVKM. The chain's CDR3 is CASSFLTQGPSGANVLTF. In nucleotides, the CDR3 is TGTGCCAGCAGTTTTTTGACACAGGGGCCTTCTGGGGCCAACGTCCTGACTTTC.

The chain couples TRBV6-5 to TRBJ1-5, with D unresolved. V lost 4 bases, J lost 0 bases, and 7 bases lay in between. Germline V gives CDR1 MNHEY, CDR2 SVGAGI. This CDR3 is built from 14 residues. In DNA, the CDR3 is TGTGCCAGCAGTTTGCGGGATAGCAATCAGCCCCAGCATTTT. Translating it yields CASSLRDSNQPQHF.